These 14 T cell receptor beta chains were sequenced from one sample in a study of molecular identifiers for immune sequencing clone quantification. Each CDR3 protein is one row after TCRdb ran MiXCR on the PCR reads. The sample consists of about 320,000 distinct CDR3 sequences, roughly a fifth of them appearing once. The sample taken for sequencing was naive CD8+ T cells from blood, with Jurkat cell RNA spiked in. This sample's subset: FACS-sorted CD8+CD4-CCR7+CD45RA+ naive T cells. All receptors derive from a human donor in good health. Some libraries in this study had Jurkat cell RNA spiked in.

The chain recombines TRBV12-3 or TRBV12-4 with TRBJ1-1; a possible D gene is TRBD1 (6 bases). CDR3 length: 12 residues. Trimming pared 11 bases from V and 5 bases from J, leaving 15 bases between. The CDR3 DNA sequence: TGTGCCTGCAAGGGGGTCTGGACTGAAGCTTTCTTT. It translates to CACKGVWTEAFF.

This clonotype showed up many times. The chain uses TRBV11-2 and TRBJ2-1; 7 bases agree with TRBD2. There are 17 residues in the CDR3. CDR1 and CDR2 from the germline V gene are SGHAT and FQNNGV. Unmatched junction bases numbered 12, after V lost 4 bases and J lost 3 bases. The CDR3 loop reads CASSSTPSGWGYNEQFF. CDR3 nucleotide sequence: TGTGCCAGCAGCTCAACCCCTAGCGGCTGGGGCTACAATGAGCAGTTCTTC.

In this sample, this clonotype turned up many times. The chain employs TRBV6-2 or TRBV6-3 and TRBJ1-1; D gene unclear. Germline lookup yields CDR1 MNHEY and CDR2 SVGEGT. The CDR3 extends over 13 amino acids. V lost 6 bases to trimming and J lost 0 bases, with 8 bases between them. CDR3 protein: CASSGRLNTEAFF. The CDR3 DNA sequence: TGTGCCAGCAGCGGACGGCTGAACACTGAAGCTTTCTTT.

As regards this clonotype: Just one base apart from a much larger clone, this may be a read error. CDR3 in DNA: TGTGCCAGCAGTGCTACTAGCGGGACTGGGCAGTTCTTC. It encodes CASSATSGTGQFF. The chain recombines TRBV6-5 with TRBJ2-1; 10 bases agree with TRBD2. Germline CDR1 MNHEY, CDR2 SVGAGI. J was trimmed by 12 bases and V by 5 bases; bases with no gene match: 7. This CDR3 contains 13 residues.

In its sample, this clonotype was seen many times. The V and J genes are TRBV20-1 and TRBJ2-3; 9 positions agree with TRBD2. CDR1 DFQATT and CDR2 SNEGSKA come from the germline V gene (reference sequence). The CDR3 has 14 residues. V was pared by 0 bases and J by 8 bases, with 6 bases of the junction left unmatched. The CDR3 bases are TGCAGTGCTAGAGAGGTAGCGGGAGAGGTTACGCAGTATTTT. Its translation is CSAREVAGEVTQYF.

This clonotype was seen ten or more times. The J gene is TRBJ2-3, the V gene TRBV9; the D gene is possibly TRBD2 (5 bases). V was shortened by 0 bases and J by 0 bases, with 11 bases between the two germline ends. The CDR3 is 16 amino acids. Germline V gene data show CDR1 as SGDLS and CDR2 as YYNGEE. CDR3 DNA sequence: TGTGCCAGCAGCGTAGCCGACGGGGTTAGCACAGATACGCAGTATTTT. It encodes CASSVADGVSTDTQYF.

This clonotype was detected ten times or more. The CDR3 spells CASSQRGGTEAFF. The CDR3 DNA reads TGCGCCAGCAGCCAGAGAGGGGGAACTGAAGCTTTCTTT. The rearrangement links TRBV4-3 to TRBJ1-1; perhaps TRBD1 as D (6 bases). The V end lost 3 bases, the J end lost 5 bases, and 10 bases lay between the germline ends. The CDR3 extends over 13 amino acids. CDR1 and CDR2 (germline): LGHNA, YSLEER.

The rearrangement links TRBV19 to TRBJ1-2; possible D gene TRBD1, 5 bases. The CDR3 has 11 amino acids. Germline V gives CDR1 LNHDA, CDR2 SQIVND (reference sequence). Trimming took off 7 bases at V and 6 bases at J, with 9 bases between the two ends. The CDR3 coding sequence is TGTGCCAGTAATAGAGGGGATGGCTACACCTTC. As protein: CASNRGDGYTF.

At least ten counts were recorded for this clonotype. CDR3 bases: TGTGCCTGGAGTGCGGGAGCTGAAGCTTTCTTT. Its protein product is CAWSAGAEAFF. The chain couples TRBV30 to TRBJ1-1; D uncertain. Looked up from germline, CDR1 is GTSNPN and CDR2 is SVGIG (reference sequence). The V end lost 1 base, the J end lost 6 bases, and 6 bases lay between the germline ends. The CDR3 runs 11 residues.

A word on this clonotype: Just one base apart from a much larger clone, this may be a read error. This likely comes from a read error, as the CDR3 has no conserved phenylalanine or tryptophan at its end. V gene TRBV19 combines with J gene TRBJ1-2; tentative D call: TRBD1 (6 bases). This CDR3 has 13 amino acids. Looked up from germline, CDR1 is LNHDA and CDR2 is SQIVND (reference sequence). Trimming took off 5 bases at V and 8 bases at J, with 15 bases between the two ends. The CDR3 DNA reads as TGTGCCAGTAGTGCCGGACAGCTCTTAGGCTACACCTCC. Amino acids: CASSAGQLLGYTS.

This clonotype was recorded many times. V usage is TRBV5-6 and J usage is TRBJ1-1, with TRBD1 matching over 9 bases. The V gene end was trimmed by 3 bases and the J gene end by 3 bases; junction bases not matched to a gene: 12. Germline V lookup: CDR1 SGHDT, CDR2 YYEEEE. CDR3 size: 17 residues. Here the CDR3 DNA reads TGTGCCAGCAGCTCCCATGGGACAGGGAATCATTACACTGAAGCTTTCTTT. It is translated as CASSSHGTGNHYTEAFF. Drawing the rest from reference TRBV5-6 and TRBJ1-1, the complete variable domain is DAGVTQSPTHLIKTRGQQVTLRCSPKSGHDTVSWYQQALGQGPQFIFQYYEEEERQRGNFPDRFSGHQFPNYSSELNVNALLLGDSALYLCASSSHGTGNHYTEAFFGQGTRLTVV.

This clonotype appeared many times. The genes are TRBV7-2 and TRBJ1-1, with D possibly TRBD1 on 5 matching bases. The CDR3 is 13 residues long. Between the trimmed V and J ends, which lost 7 bases and 5 bases, there was a span of 14 bases. Germline values: CDR1 SGHTA, CDR2 FQGNSA. The CDR3 bases are TGTGCCAGCACCGCGTCAGGGTTTACTGAAGCTTTCTTT. Its translation is CASTASGFTEAFF. Using reference TRBV7-2 and TRBJ1-1 for the parts outside the CDR3, the full variable domain is GAGVSQSPSNKVTEKGKDVELRCDPISGHTALYWYRQSLGQGLEFLIYFQGNSAPDKSGLPSDRFSAERTGGSVSTLTIQRTQQEDSAVYLCASTASGFTEAFFGQGTRLTVV.

Turning to this clonotype: The CDR3 carries no conserved terminal phenylalanine or tryptophan, so it likely arises from a read error. The genes are TRBV5-5 and TRBJ1-1, with D unresolved. The CDR3 covers 13 residues. Germline CDR1 and CDR2: SGHKS and YYEKEE (reference sequence). CDR3: CASGFGANTEAFS. In nucleotides, the CDR3 is TGTGCCAGCGGCTTCGGAGCGAACACTGAAGCTTTCTCT.

This clonotype has only a few counts. The rearrangement joins TRBV6-2 or TRBV6-3 to TRBJ2-7, with unresolved D. The CDR3 has 15 residues. Germline lookup yields CDR1 MNHEY and CDR2 SVGEGT. Trimming removed 2 bases from V and 2 bases from J, with 13 bases in between. Here the CDR3 reads CASSYGPSAPYEQYF. In nucleotides, the CDR3 is TGTGCCAGCAGTTACGGACCATCCGCCCCCTACGAGCAGTACTTC.